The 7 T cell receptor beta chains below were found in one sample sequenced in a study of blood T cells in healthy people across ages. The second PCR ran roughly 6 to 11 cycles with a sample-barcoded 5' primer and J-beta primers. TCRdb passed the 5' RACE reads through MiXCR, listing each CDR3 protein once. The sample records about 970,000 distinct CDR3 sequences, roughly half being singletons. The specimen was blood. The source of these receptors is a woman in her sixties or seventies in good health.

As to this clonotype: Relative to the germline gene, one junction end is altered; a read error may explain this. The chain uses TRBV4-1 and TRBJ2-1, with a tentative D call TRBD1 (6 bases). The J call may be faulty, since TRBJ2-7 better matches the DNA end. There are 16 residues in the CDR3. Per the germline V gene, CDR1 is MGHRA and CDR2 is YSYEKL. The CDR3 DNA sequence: TGCGCCAGCAGCCAAGATCCGGGACAAAGCTCCTGCGAGCAGTACTTC. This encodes CASSQDPGQSSCEQYF.

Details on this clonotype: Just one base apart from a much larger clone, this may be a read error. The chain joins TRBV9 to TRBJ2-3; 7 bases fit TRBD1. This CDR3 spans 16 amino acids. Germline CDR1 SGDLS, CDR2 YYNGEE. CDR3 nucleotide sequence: TGTGCCAGCAGCGCAACCGGGACAGCAATAACAGATACGCGGTATTTT. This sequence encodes CASSATGTAITDTRYF.

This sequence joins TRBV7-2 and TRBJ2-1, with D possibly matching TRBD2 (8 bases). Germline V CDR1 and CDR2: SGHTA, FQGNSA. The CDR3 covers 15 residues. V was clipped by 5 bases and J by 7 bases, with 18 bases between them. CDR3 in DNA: TGTGCCAGCAGCCCAGGGGGGACTAGATGGAATGAGCAGTTCTTC. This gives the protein CASSPGGTRWNEQFF. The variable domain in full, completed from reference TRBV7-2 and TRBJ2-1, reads GAGVSQSPSNKVTEKGKDVELRCDPISGHTALYWYRQSLGQGLEFLIYFQGNSAPDKSGLPSDRFSAERTGGSVSTLTIQRTQQEDSAVYLCASSPGGTRWNEQFFGPGTRLTVL.

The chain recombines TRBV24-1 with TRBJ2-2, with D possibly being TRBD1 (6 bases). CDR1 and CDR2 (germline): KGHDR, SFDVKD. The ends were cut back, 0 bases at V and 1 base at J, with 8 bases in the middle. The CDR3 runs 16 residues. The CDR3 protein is CATSDLQGMNTGELFF. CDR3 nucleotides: TGTGCCACCAGTGATTTGCAGGGGATGAACACCGGGGAGCTGTTTTTT.

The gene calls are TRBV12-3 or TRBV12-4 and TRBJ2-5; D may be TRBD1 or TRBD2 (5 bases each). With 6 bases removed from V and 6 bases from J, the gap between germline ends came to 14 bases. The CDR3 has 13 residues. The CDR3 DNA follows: TGTGCCAGCAGCCCTCCGGGACCGAAGACCCAGTACTTC. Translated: CASSPPGPKTQYF.

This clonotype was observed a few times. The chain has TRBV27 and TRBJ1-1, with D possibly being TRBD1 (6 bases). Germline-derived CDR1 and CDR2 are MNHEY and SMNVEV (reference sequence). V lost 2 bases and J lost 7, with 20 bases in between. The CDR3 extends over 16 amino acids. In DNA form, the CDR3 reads TGTGCCAGCAGTTTAAAGTTCCGGCAGGGGTTGGATGAAGCTTTCTTT. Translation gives CASSLKFRQGLDEAFF.

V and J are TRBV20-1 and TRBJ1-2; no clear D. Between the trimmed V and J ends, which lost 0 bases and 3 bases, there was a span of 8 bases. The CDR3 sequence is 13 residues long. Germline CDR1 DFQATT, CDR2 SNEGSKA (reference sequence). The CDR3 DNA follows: TGCAGTGCTAGAGAACCAGGTCACTATGGCTACACCTTC. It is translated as CSAREPGHYGYTF.